The 6 T cell receptor beta chains listed next were all sequenced from one sample in a study of shared clonotypes between healthy human individuals. Clones were read by immunoSEQ multiplex PCR, and TCRdb kept only the in-frame ones, dropping some. The profile shows about 520,000 clones, about 96% of them singletons. The specimen sequenced was naive CD4+ T cells sorted from blood. Sample subset: CD45RA+ positively selected. The receptor source for this set is a woman aged 25-40 years in good health.

The chain couples TRBV30 to TRBJ2-3; 12 bases line up with TRBD2. V was pared by 2 bases and J by 3 bases, with 3 bases of the junction left unmatched. From germline, CDR1 is GTSNPN and CDR2 SVGIG (reference sequence). The CDR3 is 15 residues long. The CDR3 DNA reads TGTGCCTGGAGTCAGACTAGCGGGAGAACAGATACGCAGTATTTT. It yields the protein CAWSQTSGRTDTQYF. Based on the CDR3 plus reference TRBV30 and TRBJ2-3, the full variable domain is SQTIHQWPATLVQPVGSPLSLECTVEGTSNPNLYWYRQAAGRGLQLLFYSVGIGQISSEVPQNLSASRPQDRQFILSSKKLLLSDSGFYLCAWSQTSGRTDTQYFGPGTRLTVL.

The chain joins TRBV5-4 to TRBJ2-1; TRBD2 matches at 11 bases. Germline-derived CDR1 and CDR2 are SGHNT and YYREEE (reference sequence). V shed 5 bases and J 0 bases; nucleotides not matched to a gene: 10. This CDR3 has 18 amino acids. The CDR3 sequence is CASRMGLAERSSYNEQFF. The CDR3 DNA reads TGTGCCAGCAGGATGGGACTAGCGGAAAGGAGCTCCTACAATGAGCAGTTCTTC.

This chain uses TRBV7-2 with TRBJ2-3; no clear D gene. The V end lost 1 base, the J end lost 0 bases, and 11 bases lay between the germline ends. This CDR3 has 16 residues. Germline lookup yields CDR1 SGHTA and CDR2 FQGNSA. Here the CDR3 DNA reads TGTGCCAGCAGCTTAGAGTTATTGGCTAGCACAGATACGCAGTATTTT. As protein: CASSLELLASTDTQYF.

The rearrangement joins TRBV5-8 to TRBJ1-5; no clear D. Germline CDR1 and CDR2: SGHTS and YDEGEE. Trimming took 1 base from V and 0 from J, leaving 11 bases between them. The CDR3 length is 16 residues. CDR3 nucleotides: TGTGCCAGCAGCTTGACTCGGAAGTATAGCAATCAGCCCCAGCATTTT. Protein: CASSLTRKYSNQPQHF.

V gene TRBV5-1 combines with J gene TRBJ2-1, with D perhaps assigned TRBD1 or TRBD2 (6 bases each). Germline values: CDR1 SGHRS, CDR2 YFSETQ. The CDR3 spans 17 residues. Trimming shortened V by 4 bases and J by 2 bases, and 19 bases separated the two germline ends. The CDR3 DNA follows: TGCGCCAGCAGCCCCTCGGGGGCCACCACTGCCTACAATGAGCAGTTCTTC. It translates to CASSPSGATTAYNEQFF.

Only one count was recorded for this clone. V is TRBV19 and J is TRBJ2-7, with D possibly being TRBD2 (6 bases). Per the germline V gene, CDR1 is LNHDA and CDR2 is SQIVND (reference sequence). V shed 4 bases and J shed 13 bases, with 17 bases lying between them. CDR3 length: 12 amino acids. The CDR3, as DNA: TGTGCCAGTAGTACATCGGAGGGTGTCAGCTACTTC. It codes for CASSTSEGVSYF. The full variable domain, rest sourced from reference TRBV19 and TRBJ2-7, is DGGITQSPKYLFRKEGQNVTLSCEQNLNHDAMYWYRQDPGQGLRLIYYSQIVNDFQKGDIAEGYSVSREKKESFPLTVTSAQKNPTAFYLCASSTSEGVSYFGPGTRLTVT.